This record concerns one T cell receptor (beta chain) sequence. The data originate from a study of blood T cell repertoires in COVID-19. Original methodology: Estimation of nucleated cell counts relied on the amplification of reference gene primers. This table comes from immunoSEQ multiplex PCR, and its TCRdb copy is limited to in-frame clones, with some not included. That table is the source of V, J and clone size, and D and trimming were worked out from the DNA. Of some 270,000 clones listed, 89% are singletons. Membership in each cohort depended on participant-reported clinical history. Two consecutive negative NP/OP PCR tests, clearance, or resolved symptoms defined Cohort 3 recovery. The CDR3 has 14 residues. The germline V gene has CDR1 SGDLS and CDR2 YYNGEE. V lost 5 bases and J lost 2, with 11 bases in between.

The J gene is TRBJ1-3, the V gene TRBV9, with D possibly TRBD1 on 5 matching bases. This TCR was sampled from a woman between 40 and 50 years old who had recovered from COVID-19. Source material: PBMCs or T cells enriched from blood (not recorded which). The CDR3 region is CASRNTGPGNTIYF. The CDR3 DNA is TGTGCCAGCAGGAATACAGGCCCTGGAAACACCATATATTTT.